A single sample gave rise to the 19 T cell receptor beta chains below, sequenced in a study of shared clonotypes between healthy human individuals. Libraries were prepared by immunoSEQ multiplex PCR; TCRdb keeps only in-frame clonotypes and omits some of them. The sample carries hundreds of thousands of clones, about 95% recorded once. Positively selected for CCR7, the CD45RO-negative cells used as naive CD8 cells excluded terminally differentiated effector memory CD45RA+ cells. The specimen sequenced was naive CD8+ T cells sorted from blood. The receptors derive from a woman aged 25 to 39 in good health.

The genes are TRBV10-3 and TRBJ2-5; a weak D match, TRBD1 (6 bases). The germline V gene has CDR1 ENHRY and CDR2 SYGVKD. This CDR3 comprises 14 residues. V lost 6 bases and J lost 4, with 15 bases in between. CDR3 sequence: CAISPTGSGETQYF. The CDR3 DNA reads as TGTGCCATCAGCCCAACAGGGTCGGGAGAGACCCAGTACTTC.

This chain connects TRBV13 to TRBJ2-2; D call uncertain. Germline CDR1 is PRHDT and CDR2 is FYEKMQ (reference sequence). This CDR3 region has 13 residues. Trimming cost V 4 bases and J 3 bases, with 6 bases left between them. Written as DNA, the CDR3 is TGTGCCAGCAGCTACCGATACACCGGGGAGCTGTTTTTT. Translating it yields CASSYRYTGELFF. Complete variable domain (other parts from reference TRBV13 and TRBJ2-2): AAGVIQSPRHLIKEKRETATLKCYPIPRHDTVYWYQQGPGQDPQFLISFYEKMQSDKGSIPDRFSAQQFSDYHSELNMSSLELGDSALYFCASSYRYTGELFFGEGSRLTVL.

The V and J genes are TRBV9 and TRBJ2-1, with TRBD2 identical over 8 bases. Germline lookup yields CDR1 SGDLS and CDR2 YYNGEE. V was clipped by 0 bases and J by 7 bases; unmatched bases: 6. CDR3 length: 15 residues. This chain's CDR3 is CASSVGLARGNEQFF. The CDR3 DNA reads as TGTGCCAGCAGCGTAGGACTAGCGCGGGGGAATGAGCAGTTCTTC.

This clone was detected once. The gene calls are TRBV6-5 and TRBJ1-5; D is ambiguous. The V gene's germline CDR1 is MNHEY and CDR2 SVGAGI. This CDR3 is built from 13 residues. Trimming took 0 bases from V and 5 from J, leaving 5 bases between them. CDR3 loop: CASSYSSDQPQHF. In DNA form, the CDR3 reads TGTGCCAGCAGTTACTCGTCTGATCAGCCCCAGCATTTT.

V gene TRBV6-5 combines with J gene TRBJ1-2, with D possibly being TRBD1 (6 bases). The CDR3 has 15 residues. The V gene's germline CDR1 is MNHEY and CDR2 SVGAGI. Trimming shortened V by 0 bases and J by 3 bases, and 11 bases separated the two germline ends. The CDR3 loop is CASSYSEGVYYGYTF. The DNA for the CDR3 is TGTGCCAGCAGTTACTCAGAGGGGGTCTACTATGGCTACACCTTC.

This sequence joins TRBV5-6 and TRBJ2-7, with 11 bases that match TRBD2. Trimming at V came to 2 bases and at J to 7 bases, leaving 5 bases not matched to a gene. This CDR3 contains 14 residues. Germline V CDR1 and CDR2: SGHDT, YYEEEE. CDR3: CASSLLAGVVEQYF. As DNA, the CDR3 is TGTGCCAGCAGCTTACTAGCGGGAGTAGTGGAGCAGTACTTC.

The gene calls are TRBV28 and TRBJ1-2; D uncertain. Germline CDR1 and CDR2: MDHEN and SYDVKM. The CDR3 totals 14 residues. With 3 bases removed from V and 2 bases from J, the gap between germline ends came to 10 bases. The CDR3 DNA reads as TGTGCCAGCAGTTTCCTCTCAGCAAACTATGGCTACACCTTC. This gives the protein CASSFLSANYGYTF.

V is TRBV4-1 and J is TRBJ1-1; 9 bases are a match to TRBD1. The V segment lost 5 bases and the J segment 5 bases; nucleotides outside the gene matches: 15. This CDR3 comprises 17 residues. The germline CDR1 and CDR2 sequences are MGHRA and YSYEKL. The CDR3 sequence is CASSLSTGGLGGTEAFF. The CDR3 nucleotides read TGCGCCAGCAGCTTATCGACAGGGGGGCTGGGTGGAACTGAAGCTTTCTTT.

J is TRBJ2-7 and V is TRBV30; D is tentatively TRBD1 or TRBD2 (5 bases each). CDR1 and CDR2 from the germline V gene are GTSNPN and SVGIG (reference sequence). The CDR3 contains 13 residues. The ends were cut back, 3 bases at V and 0 bases at J, with 9 bases in the middle. CDR3 nucleotides: TGTGCCTGGAGCGTGGGGACCTCCTACGAGCAGTACTTC. Its translation is CAWSVGTSYEQYF.

DNA for the CDR3: TGCGCCAGCAGCCAAGGAGCTAGCGGTAACTCCTACGAGCAGTACTTC. It specifies CASSQGASGNSYEQYF. This chain links TRBV4-1 with TRBJ2-7; 7 bases are shared with TRBD2. This CDR3 comprises 16 residues. Looked up from germline, CDR1 is MGHRA and CDR2 is YSYEKL. V shed 1 base, J shed 0 bases, and the junction held 6 bases outside the gene matches.

Written as DNA, the CDR3 is TGTGCCAGCAGGGAATATAGGGGAACTGAAGCTTTCTTT. It translates to CASREYRGTEAFF. This rearrangement joins TRBV7-3 to TRBJ1-1; perhaps TRBD1 as D (5 bases). The germline V gene encodes CDR1 SGHTA and CDR2 FQGTGA. The CDR3 is 13 residues long. Deletions cut 6 bases from V and 5 bases from J, with 13 bases between.

This sequence joins TRBV7-9 and TRBJ2-2, with 7 bases aligning to TRBD1. The CDR3 has 15 residues. Trimming cost V 5 bases and J 6 bases; bases outside gene matches: 9. Germline V gene lookup returns CDR1 SEHNR and CDR2 FQNEAQ (reference sequence). DNA of the CDR3: TGTGCCAGCAGCCAGACTACAGGGGTTTCCGGGGAGCTGTTTTTT. It encodes CASSQTTGVSGELFF.

This clone was counted once. V gene TRBV5-6 combines with J gene TRBJ2-3; 7 nucleotides agree with TRBD2. Looked up from germline, CDR1 is SGHDT and CDR2 is YYEEEE. Losses at the gene ends were 2 bases for V and 5 bases for J; bases not matched to a gene: 11. The CDR3 loop spans 16 amino acids. The CDR3 reads CASSFTTQRGLDTQYF. The CDR3 nucleotides read TGTGCCAGCAGCTTTACGACTCAGCGGGGTTTAGATACGCAGTATTTT.

The genes are TRBV11-2 and TRBJ2-3; TRBD1 or TRBD2 may be the D gene (5 bases each). Germline V gives CDR1 SGHAT, CDR2 FQNNGV. Trimming pared 6 bases from V and 4 bases from J, leaving 5 bases between. The CDR3 contains 11 residues. The CDR3 reads CASRGADTQYF. The CDR3 bases are TGTGCCAGCAGGGGGGCAGATACGCAGTATTTT. Full variable domain (remainder filled in from reference TRBV11-2 and TRBJ2-3): EAGVAQSPRYKIIEKRQSVAFWCNPISGHATLYWYQQILGQGPKLLIQFQNNGVVDDSQLPKDRFSAERLKGVDSTLKIQPAKLEDSAVYLCASRGADTQYFGPGTRLTVL.

The chain uses TRBV2 and TRBJ2-7; 8 bases line up with TRBD2. The length of the CDR3 is 16 residues. The V segment lost 1 base and the J segment 0 bases; nucleotides outside the gene matches: 5. Germline CDR1 and CDR2: SNHLY and FYNNEI. CDR3: CASSEGVSGSSYEQYF. The CDR3 nucleotides are TGTGCCAGCAGTGAAGGCGTCAGCGGGAGCTCCTACGAGCAGTACTTC.

The chain recombines TRBV5-1 with TRBJ2-1; 8 bases fit TRBD2. There are 14 residues in the CDR3. CDR1 and CDR2 from the germline V gene are SGHRS and YFSETQ. V gave up 0 bases and J gave up 10 bases; unmatched junction bases: 6. This CDR3 is CASSLEASGPEQFF. CDR3 nucleotide sequence: TGCGCCAGCAGCTTGGAGGCTAGCGGGCCCGAGCAGTTCTTC.

The V gene is TRBV11-1, the J gene TRBJ2-1; no firm D call. The CDR3 sequence is 11 residues long. Germline lookup yields CDR1 SGHAT and CDR2 FQDESV (reference sequence). Trimming pared 1 base from V and 7 bases from J, leaving 2 bases between. CDR3 coding DNA: TGTGCCAGCAGCTTAGGAAATGAGCAGTTCTTC. Its protein is CASSLGNEQFF.

The chain combines TRBV29-1 with TRBJ2-4; D is perhaps TRBD1 (5 bases). The CDR3 runs to 13 residues. V was shortened by 7 bases and J by 3 bases, with 13 bases between the two germline ends. Germline lookup yields CDR1 SQVTM and CDR2 ANQGSEA. The CDR3, as DNA: TGCAGCGCACGGACACCCGACAAAAACATTCAGTACTTC. This translates into CSARTPDKNIQYF. Full variable domain (rest looked up from reference TRBV29-1 and TRBJ2-4): SAVISQKPSRDICQRGTSLTIQCQVDSQVTMMFWYRQQPGQSLTLIATANQGSEATYESGFVIDKFPISRPNLTFSTLTVSNMSPEDSSIYLCSARTPDKNIQYFGAGTRLSVL.

The V gene is TRBV14, the J gene TRBJ2-2, with D hard to call. V dropped 4 bases and J dropped 3 bases, with 9 bases sitting between them. Germline V gene lookup returns CDR1 SGHDN and CDR2 FVKESK. The CDR3 runs to 14 residues. The CDR3 DNA reads as TGTGCCAGCAGCCCAGGCCCCTACACCGGGGAGCTGTTTTTT. Protein product: CASSPGPYTGELFF.